The 32 T cell receptor beta chains presented below share a single source sample, sequenced in a study of regulatory T cells in long-lasting Graves disease. Through Arm-PCR of CDR3 regions and iRepertoire HTBI primers, TCR beta libraries were built. TCRdb fed the multiplex PCR reads into MiXCR, producing one record per CDR3 protein. The table lists roughly 300,000 distinct CDR3 sequences, around a fifth of them singletons. Regarding time point: persistent/refractory GD, antithyroid drugs over 5 years with positive TRAb. There was RNA extracted from PBMCs, and the TCR library was made from it. The material was peripheral blood mononuclear cells (PBMCs), obtained when the disease was refractory, from a patient treated with antithyroid drugs. Every receptor here comes from a female donor with Graves disease.

This clonotype was recorded many times. The V gene is TRBV28, the J gene TRBJ2-5, with TRBD1 identical over 10 bases. Germline V gives CDR1 MDHEN, CDR2 SYDVKM. The CDR3 sequence is 17 residues long. V lost 4 bases and J lost 1; bases outside the gene matches: 9. DNA of the CDR3: TGTGCCAGCAGTTCCCTCTTCCGGACAGGGGGCCAAGAGACCCAGTACTTC. It is translated as CASSSLFRTGGQETQYF.

The CDR3 is CASSSNPRGANYGYTF. The CDR3 DNA follows: TGCGCCAGCAGTTCAAATCCCCGGGGGGCCAACTATGGCTACACCTTC. V usage is TRBV5-1 and J usage is TRBJ1-2; D perhaps matches TRBD1 (6 bases). Germline values: CDR1 SGHRS, CDR2 YFSETQ. The CDR3 runs to 16 residues. The V and J ends lost 5 bases and 2 bases respectively, with 19 bases between them.

V and J are TRBV4-1 and TRBJ2-4; 8 nucleotides line up with TRBD2. This CDR3 has 16 amino acids. The trim removed 1 base at V and 7 bases at J, leaving 9 bases unmatched. Germline V gene sequence: CDR1 MGHRA, CDR2 YSYEKL. The CDR3, as DNA: TGCGCCAGCAGCCAAGGGATCGGGACTAGGGGGAACATTCAGTACTTC. Amino acids: CASSQGIGTRGNIQYF.

This clonotype has ten or more counts. V is TRBV7-2 and J is TRBJ1-4; D is perhaps TRBD1 (5 bases). Germline values: CDR1 SGHTA, CDR2 FQGNSA. This CDR3 is built from 16 residues. Trimming removed 2 bases from V and 8 bases from J, with 18 bases in between. CDR3 amino acids: CASSLPTGAEYEKLFF. The DNA of the CDR3 is TGTGCCAGCAGCTTACCCACCGGGGCCGAATACGAAAAACTGTTTTTT.

The chain is built from TRBV10-2 and TRBJ1-6, with D possibly being TRBD1 (6 bases). The CDR3 consists of 13 residues. Trimming stripped 6 bases from V and 10 bases from J, with 13 bases between. CDR1 is WSHSY and CDR2 is SAAADI in the germline V gene. Here the CDR3 reads CASSSNTGSPLHF. CDR3 coding DNA: TGCGCCAGCAGCTCTAATACAGGGTCACCCCTCCACTTT.

This clonotype was observed at least ten times. The chain combines TRBV2 with TRBJ2-2; 8 bases are shared with TRBD1. Per the germline V gene, CDR1 is SNHLY and CDR2 is FYNNEI. CDR3 length: 14 amino acids. V lost 7 bases and J lost 2; bases outside the gene matches: 3. CDR3 nucleotides: TGTGCCAGCATTGGACAGGGAAACACCGGGGAGCTGTTTTTT. Its translation: CASIGQGNTGELFF. The complete variable domain, with remaining parts taken from reference TRBV2 and TRBJ2-2, reads EPEVTQTPSHQVTQMGQEVILRCVPISNHLYFYWYRQILGQKVEFLVSFYNNEISEKSEIFDDQFSVERPDGSNFTLKIRSTKLEDSAMYFCASIGQGNTGELFFGEGSRLTVL.

The chain joins TRBV2 to TRBJ2-2; tentatively, D is TRBD2 (5 bases). The CDR3 extends over 14 amino acids. Trimming shortened V by 4 bases and J by 2 bases, and 8 bases separated the two germline ends. CDR1 is SNHLY, CDR2 FYNNEI, per germline. The DNA for the CDR3 is TGTGCCAGCAGTGGCGCGGGTAACACCGGGGAGCTGTTTTTT. Its translation is CASSGAGNTGELFF.

The genes are TRBV4-3 and TRBJ1-2; tentatively, D is TRBD1 (6 bases). Germline loops: CDR1 LGHNA, CDR2 YSLEER. The CDR3 extends over 17 amino acids. Trimming stripped 1 base from V and 5 bases from J, with 20 bases between. Written as DNA, the CDR3 is TGCGCCAGCAGCCAAGCCCAGGGGCAGGTTAATGGGTATGGCTACACCTTC. Translating it yields CASSQAQGQVNGYGYTF.

The V and J genes are TRBV3-1 and TRBJ2-1; D possibly matches TRBD1 or TRBD2 (5 bases each). The CDR3 consists of 14 residues. Germline V gene data show CDR1 as LGHDT and CDR2 as YNNKEL (reference sequence). The V and J ends lost 3 bases and 7 bases respectively, with 13 bases between them. Here the CDR3 DNA reads TGTGCCAGCAGCCACTTCCAGGGAGATAATGAGCAGTTCTTC. Its translation: CASSHFQGDNEQFF.

This clonotype came up many times. The V and J genes are TRBV6-5 and TRBJ2-7; 7 bases agree with TRBD2. Per the germline V gene, CDR1 is MNHEY and CDR2 is SVGAGI. J was trimmed by 1 base and V by 4 bases; bases with no gene match: 4. This CDR3 region has 14 residues. For the CDR3, the DNA is TGTGCCAGCAGTTGGGGGGGAGATTCCTACGAGCAGTACTTC. This translates into CASSWGGDSYEQYF.

This clonotype appeared many times. The V and J genes are TRBV3-1 and TRBJ1-6; a possible D gene is TRBD1 (5 bases). CDR3 size: 15 residues. V gave up 7 bases and J gave up 8 bases, with 18 bases separating them. Germline values: CDR1 LGHDT, CDR2 YNNKEL (reference sequence). CDR3 amino acids: CASTQGTGADSPLHF. The CDR3 DNA sequence: TGTGCCAGCACCCAGGGAACAGGAGCCGATTCACCCCTCCACTTT.

The CDR3 spells CSARVSGRASETQYF. The CDR3 DNA follows: TGCAGTGCTAGAGTCAGCGGGAGGGCTTCAGAGACCCAGTACTTC. This chain uses TRBV20-1 with TRBJ2-5, with 10 bases fitting TRBD2. The CDR3 totals 15 residues. J was trimmed by 4 bases and V by 1 base; bases with no gene match: 6. Germline lookup yields CDR1 DFQATT and CDR2 SNEGSKA (reference sequence).

This clonotype was observed many times. V gene TRBV7-3 combines with J gene TRBJ2-7; the D is unclear. CDR3 length: 13 amino acids. Germline values: CDR1 SGHTA, CDR2 FQGTGA. Trimming took off 5 bases at V and 1 base at J, with 9 bases between the two ends. The CDR3 is CASSLCWSYEQYF. CDR3 sequence (DNA): TGTGCCAGCAGCCTATGTTGGTCCTACGAGCAGTACTTC.

This clonotype was recorded at least ten times. CDR3 protein: CSVDTQGDHYGYTF. The CDR3 DNA reads as TGCAGCGTTGATACACAGGGGGATCACTATGGCTACACCTTC. The chain joins TRBV29-1 to TRBJ1-2, with 8 bases that match TRBD1. The junction had 6 bases not matched to a gene; V was cut back by 3 bases and J by 3 bases. The CDR3 loop spans 14 amino acids. Germline V CDR1 and CDR2: SQVTM, ANQGSEA.

V is TRBV4-1 and J is TRBJ2-5, with D perhaps matching TRBD2 (7 bases). Deletions cut 5 bases from V and 5 bases from J, with 18 bases between. The CDR3 runs 15 residues. Germline CDR1 and CDR2: MGHRA and YSYEKL. This chain's CDR3 is CASSGFEGGGETQYF. CDR3 nucleotides: TGCGCCAGCAGCGGTTTTGAGGGGGGGGGGGAGACCCAGTACTTC.

This clonotype was seen more than once but under ten times. The V and J genes are TRBV7-9 and TRBJ1-1, with D perhaps matching TRBD1 (5 bases). There are 14 residues in the CDR3. Looked up from germline, CDR1 is SEHNR and CDR2 is FQNEAQ (reference sequence). Trimming left V 2 bases short and J 4 bases short, with 11 bases between. CDR3 sequence (DNA): TGTGCCAGCAGCTTAACCGGGGCCGGCACTGAAGCTTTCTTT. Residues: CASSLTGAGTEAFF.

This clonotype was observed many times. The chain joins TRBV10-3 to TRBJ1-4; the match to TRBD1 covers 10 bases. CDR3 length equals 12 residues. Looked up from germline, CDR1 is ENHRY and CDR2 is SYGVKD. Trimming cost V 10 bases and J 7 bases; bases outside gene matches: 3. CDR3 sequence reads: CATGQGTEKLFF. The DNA for the CDR3 is TGTGCCACGGGACAGGGGACTGAAAAACTGTTTTTT.

The sample holds many counts of this clonotype. This chain uses TRBV11-2 with TRBJ1-2; D not resolved. This CDR3 is built from 13 residues. The germline V gene has CDR1 SGHAT and CDR2 FQNNGV. Trimming removed 1 base from V and 4 bases from J, with 7 bases in between. CDR3 nucleotide sequence: TGTGCCAGCAGCTTAGGTCCAGCCTATGGCTACACCTTC. It translates to CASSLGPAYGYTF.

The chain carries TRBV6-1 and TRBJ1-1; D is unresolved. The germline V and J ends were trimmed by 7 bases and 4 bases, with 13 bases remaining between them. The CDR3 runs 13 residues. Germline V gives CDR1 MNHNS, CDR2 SASEGT. For the CDR3, the DNA is TGTGCCAGCAATGGGTTCGTACTCACTGAAGCTTTCTTT. It is translated as CASNGFVLTEAFF.

This clonotype has ten or more counts. An end of the junction differs from the germline gene, which may be a read error. This sequence joins TRBV5-1 and TRBJ2-2; tentative D call: TRBD2 (5 bases). This CDR3 has 12 amino acids. From germline, CDR1 is SGHRS and CDR2 YFSETQ. This chain's CDR3 is CASSYEGGELFF. DNA of the CDR3: TGTGCCAGCAGTTACGAGGGCGGGGAGCTGTTTTTT. Combining the CDR3 with reference TRBV5-1 and TRBJ2-2 gives the whole variable domain KAGVTQTPRYLIKTRGQQVTLSCSPISGHRSVSWYQQTPGQGLQFLFEYFSETQRNKGNFPGRFSGRQFSNSRSEMNVSTLELGDSALYLCASSYEGGELFFGEGSRLTVL.

The V gene is TRBV20-1, the J gene TRBJ2-5, with 8 positions matching TRBD2. V lost 2 bases and J lost 4; bases outside the gene matches: 3. CDR1 is DFQATT, CDR2 SNEGSKA, per germline (reference sequence). The CDR3 spans 13 residues. The CDR3 here is CSARTGGRETQYF. CDR3 sequence (DNA): TGCAGTGCTAGAACGGGGGGGCGAGAGACCCAGTACTTC.

The sample holds many counts of this clonotype. The rearrangement uses TRBV28 and TRBJ2-2; the D is unclear. Germline CDR1 and CDR2: MDHEN and SYDVKM. With 3 bases removed from V and 5 bases from J, the gap between germline ends came to 10 bases. This CDR3 contains 14 residues. CDR3 protein: CASSFWGSTGELFF. In DNA, the CDR3 is TGTGCCAGCAGTTTCTGGGGTTCGACCGGGGAGCTGTTTTTT.

This clonotype was observed a single time. This may be a read error, as it is one base from a much larger clone. The genes are TRBV6-4 and TRBJ1-2; D is unresolved. Germline V CDR1 and CDR2: MRHNA, SNTAGT. The CDR3 covers 15 residues. In DNA, the CDR3 is TGTGCCAGCACCGGCCTCCTATTCGGGAACTGTGGCTACACCTTC. It yields the protein CASTGLLFGNCGYTF.

This clonotype was counted at least ten times. The chain joins TRBV28 to TRBJ2-7; 11 bases align to TRBD2. The CDR3 length is 16 residues. The ends lost 3 bases at V and 0 bases at J; junction bases unmatched: 4. Germline assignment: CDR1 MDHEN and CDR2 SYDVKM. For the CDR3, the DNA is TGTGCCAGCAGTTTGACTAGCGGGACTACCTCCTACGAGCAGTACTTC. Translation: CASSLTSGTTSYEQYF.

This clonotype was counted many times. The rearrangement links TRBV20-1 to TRBJ2-7; TRBD1 matches at 7 bases. V lost 0 bases to trimming and J lost 6 bases; unmatched junction nucleotides: 17. CDR3 size: 17 residues. From germline, CDR1 is DFQATT and CDR2 SNEGSKA (reference sequence). DNA for the CDR3: TGCAGTGCTAGAGATCGTCGATCCGGGACAGAGGAAAGCGAGCAGTACTTC. Translated: CSARDRRSGTEESEQYF.

The V call is TRBV12-5, the J call TRBJ2-7; 9 positions match TRBD2. Trimming at V came to 0 bases and at J to 5 bases, leaving 8 bases not matched to a gene. This CDR3 has 16 amino acids. Germline V CDR1 and CDR2: LGHNT, FRNRAP. CDR3 residues: CASGLVVGGRVHEQYF. CDR3 in DNA: TGTGCTAGTGGTTTGGTAGTCGGCGGGAGGGTCCACGAGCAGTACTTC.

The rearrangement uses TRBV5-4 and TRBJ1-1; TRBD1 might be the D (6 bases). V lost 4 bases and J 7 bases, leaving 23 bases between the germline ends. This CDR3 region has 16 residues. Per germline, CDR1 SGHNT and CDR2 YYREEE (reference sequence). CDR3 nucleotide sequence: TGTGCCAGCAGCACTGCACGAGAGGCCGGACAGCGTGAAGCTTTCTTT. Translating it yields CASSTAREAGQREAFF.

This chain joins TRBV28 and TRBJ1-5; D is perhaps TRBD1 (5 bases). The V and J ends lost 5 bases and 5 bases respectively, with 22 bases between them. Germline CDR1 MDHEN, CDR2 SYDVKM. CDR3 size: 17 residues. The CDR3 protein is CASSPQRGVTLHQPQHF. In DNA, the CDR3 is TGTGCCAGCAGTCCCCAACGGGGGGTTACTCTACATCAGCCCCAGCATTTT. Full variable domain (remainder filled in from reference TRBV28 and TRBJ1-5): DVKVTQSSRYLVKRTGEKVFLECVQDMDHENMFWYRQDPGLGLRLIYFSYDVKMKEKGDIPEGYSVSREKKERFSLILESASTNQTSMYLCASSPQRGVTLHQPQHFGDGTRLSIL.

About this clonotype itself: A read error may explain this, as a much larger clone is one base away. This sequence joins TRBV6-1 and TRBJ2-5; D is perhaps TRBD1 or TRBD2 (5 bases each). Germline V gives CDR1 MNHNS, CDR2 SASEGT. This CDR3 comprises 12 residues. This CDR3 is CASSELGEIQYF. CDR3 nucleotides: TGTGCCAGCAGTGAATTGGGGGAGATCCAGTACTTC.

This clonotype was observed a handful of times. The chain links TRBV6-2 or TRBV6-3 to TRBJ2-7, with 9 nucleotides matching TRBD2. V lost 3 bases, J lost 2 bases, and 2 bases stayed unmatched. The germline V gene encodes CDR1 MNHEY and CDR2 SVGEGT. The CDR3 has 14 residues. In DNA, the CDR3 is TGTGCCAGCAGTTATAGCGGGGGAACCTACGAGCAGTACTTC. It codes for CASSYSGGTYEQYF.

For this clonotype: With a far larger clone one base away, a read error is the likely cause. The chain is built from TRBV20-1 and TRBJ2-1; 8 bases line up with TRBD1. The CDR3 extends over 16 amino acids. The V gene's germline CDR1 is DFQATT and CDR2 SNEGSKA (reference sequence). V lost 0 bases, J lost 10 bases, and 14 bases stayed unmatched. Here the CDR3 reads CSARDRDGTGAYEQFF. CDR3 nucleotide sequence: TGCAGTGCTAGAGATAGGGACGGGACAGGTGCCTACGAGCAGTTCTTC.

This clonotype was seen ten or more times. This rearrangement joins TRBV11-2 to TRBJ2-4; D gene unclear. Germline values: CDR1 SGHAT, CDR2 FQNNGV. With 3 bases removed from V and 0 bases from J, the gap between germline ends came to 9 bases. CDR3 length: 15 amino acids. CDR3 in DNA: TGTGCCAGCAGCTTCGGCAGTCCAGCCAAAAACATTCAGTACTTC. Amino acids: CASSFGSPAKNIQYF.